These 8 T cell receptor beta chains originate from one sample sequenced in a study of cytomegalovirus exposure and HLA in healthy donors. The PCR employed 60 Vbeta primers together with 13 Jbeta primers. The repertoire was sequenced with immunoSEQ multiplex PCR; TCRdb's copy has only in-frame clones and lacks some. Among 150,000 or so clones listed, 80% were seen once. The source material was PBMCs. These receptors were obtained from a man younger than 40 in good health and CMV-seronegative.

This chain uses TRBV2 with TRBJ1-4; no reliable D call. Germline V lookup: CDR1 SNHLY, CDR2 FYNNEI. Trimming left V 4 bases short and J 0 bases short, with 12 bases between. CDR3 length: 16 residues. CDR3 nucleotides: TGTGCCAGCAGTGTAAACAGTCTTGCAACTAATGAAAAACTGTTTTTT. Residues: CASSVNSLATNEKLFF. Drawing the rest from reference TRBV2 and TRBJ1-4, the complete variable domain is EPEVTQTPSHQVTQMGQEVILRCVPISNHLYFYWYRQILGQKVEFLVSFYNNEISEKSEIFDDQFSVERPDGSNFTLKIRSTKLEDSAMYFCASSVNSLATNEKLFFGSGTQLSVL.

The rearrangement links TRBV28 to TRBJ2-1, with 9 bases fitting TRBD1. CDR1 is MDHEN, CDR2 SYDVKM, per germline. The CDR3 runs 12 residues. Trimming at V came to 5 bases and at J to 12 bases, leaving 5 bases not matched to a gene. CDR3: CASSRQGGRQFF. CDR3 nucleotides: TGTGCCAGCAGTCGACAGGGGGGCCGGCAGTTCTTC.

This clone was seen only once. This chain links TRBV7-9 with TRBJ2-7, with D uncertain. The CDR3 spans 14 residues. The germline gives CDR1 SEHNR, CDR2 FQNEAQ (reference sequence). V lost 4 bases and J 5 bases, leaving 15 bases between the germline ends. CDR3 amino acids: CASSSVTSADEQYF. As DNA, the CDR3 is TGTGCCAGCAGCTCCGTTACGAGCGCGGACGAGCAGTACTTC.

The chain links TRBV9 to TRBJ2-3; 9 bases are a match to TRBD2. The CDR3 length is 17 residues. CDR1 and CDR2 (germline): SGDLS, YYNGEE. V trimming: 0 bases; J trimming: 3 bases; junction bases outside the gene matches: 8. The CDR3, as DNA: TGTGCCAGCAGCGTAGCGCCGGCTAGCGGGGATACAGATACGCAGTATTTT. Protein product: CASSVAPASGDTDTQYF. Variable domain in full (rest from reference TRBV9 and TRBJ2-3): DSGVTQTPKHLITATGQRVTLRCSPRSGDLSVYWYQQSLDQGLQFLIQYYNGEERAKGNILERFSAQQFPDLHSELNLSSLELGDSALYFCASSVAPASGDTDTQYFGPGTRLTVL.

There are a few counts of this clone. The V and J genes are TRBV7-9 and TRBJ1-4; maybe TRBD1 (6 bases). Between the trimmed V and J ends, which lost 4 bases and 0 bases, there was a span of 9 bases. The CDR3 runs 15 residues. The germline CDR1 and CDR2 sequences are SEHNR and FQNEAQ (reference sequence). As DNA, the CDR3 is TGTGCCAGCAGCTCCGGACAGACAACTAATGAAAAACTGTTTTTT. Translated: CASSSGQTTNEKLFF.

This CDR3 reads CASSLSWGDTQYF. The CDR3 nucleotides are TGTGCCAGCAGTTTATCCTGGGGCGATACGCAGTATTTT. The chain couples TRBV27 to TRBJ2-3; tentatively, D is TRBD1 (5 bases). This CDR3 has 13 amino acids. V lost 0 bases to trimming and J lost 6 bases, with 7 bases between them. Per the germline V gene, CDR1 is MNHEY and CDR2 is SMNVEV (reference sequence).

The chain is built from TRBV5-6 and TRBJ1-5; 10 positions agree with TRBD1. The CDR3 extends over 16 amino acids. The V segment lost 2 bases and the J segment 4 bases; nucleotides outside the gene matches: 6. CDR1 and CDR2 (germline): SGHDT, YYEEEE. The CDR3 DNA reads as TGTGCCAGCAGCTTCGGGACAGGGGCATGGAATCAGCCCCAGCATTTT. This gives the protein CASSFGTGAWNQPQHF.

The V gene is TRBV4-1, the J gene TRBJ2-2, with 10 bases aligning to TRBD1. Trimming removed 4 bases from V and 6 bases from J; junction bases left unmatched: 8. Germline CDR1 reads MGHRA; CDR2 reads YSYEKL. The CDR3 extends over 16 amino acids. The CDR3 sequence is CASSLRGQGDPGELFF. CDR3 in DNA: TGCGCCAGCAGCCTCCGAGGACAGGGGGACCCCGGGGAGCTGTTTTTT.